This T cell receptor (beta chain) came from a study of cytomegalovirus exposure and HLA in healthy donors. Concerning this clone: Its antigen remains unknown.

PCR employed 60 Vbeta and 13 Jbeta primers. TCRdb's table, derived via immunoSEQ multiplex PCR, lists solely in-frame clones and lacks some. The repertoire holds approximately 160,000 clones, with roughly 71% as singletons. The study's findings and limits: Researchers left out some V segments, among them TRBV6-2 and TRBV6-3, as indistinguishable. Links to common viral pathogens appeared, in a later analysis, for several of the most significant clusters. A link between a missense DCLRE1C variant and TCR beta V- and J-gene trimming emerged from a later analysis. An analysis was carried out at a later point. It showed that HLA-associated TCR beta chains were more clonally expanded than equally common non-associated chains.

Trimming cost V 1 base and J 0 bases; bases outside gene matches: 2. The CDR3 length is 15 residues. Germline lookup yields CDR1 LGHNA and CDR2 YNFKEQ. This TCR came from a male donor in good health and CMV-seropositive. Sequencing was carried out using PBMCs. The chain uses TRBV4-2 and TRBJ1-1; 7 bases match TRBD1. CDR3 sequence: CASSQGDSLNTEAFF. The DNA of the CDR3 is TGTGCCAGCAGCCAAGGGGACAGCTTGAACACTGAAGCTTTCTTT.